What follows are 27 T cell receptor beta chains derived from one specimen sequenced in a study of T cell responses to AZD1222 COVID-19 vaccine. The data were produced by immunoSEQ multiplex PCR, yet TCRdb's version contains in-frame clones alone and is incomplete. In the table there are around 47,000 clones, roughly 78% of which are singletons. The input for sequencing was peripheral blood, taken 28 days after the second dose of the MenACWY control vaccine. All receptors come from an adult who received the MenACWY meningococcal vaccine as a control.

This clone has more than one count but fewer than ten. The chain recombines TRBV9 with TRBJ2-1; no clear D. V lost 0 bases and J lost 8, with 15 bases in between. The CDR3 contains 15 residues. Germline CDR1 is SGDLS and CDR2 is YYNGEE. CDR3 DNA sequence: TGTGCCAGCAGCGTAGCTTCCCGGCACGGCGATGAGCAGTTCTTC. Amino acid sequence: CASSVASRHGDEQFF.

The rearrangement uses TRBV4-1 and TRBJ1-2; D remains ambiguous. Germline loops: CDR1 MGHRA, CDR2 YSYEKL. Trimming left V 0 bases short and J 0 bases short, with 8 bases between. The CDR3 is 15 amino acids. CDR3 loop: CASSQEDAANYGYTF. The CDR3, as DNA: TGCGCCAGCAGCCAAGAGGACGCGGCTAACTATGGCTACACCTTC.

The genes are TRBV7-9 and TRBJ1-2; a weak D match, TRBD1 (6 bases). Trimming pared 2 bases from V and 4 bases from J, leaving 11 bases between. The CDR3 covers 14 residues. Germline lookup yields CDR1 SEHNR and CDR2 FQNEAQ (reference sequence). This chain's CDR3 is CASSLLGGFYGYTF. CDR3 nucleotides: TGTGCCAGCAGCTTATTAGGGGGGTTCTATGGCTACACCTTC.

The rearrangement uses TRBV9 and TRBJ1-4; D is ambiguous. The germline V gene has CDR1 SGDLS and CDR2 YYNGEE. This CDR3 has 14 residues. V lost 1 base, J lost 7 bases, and 11 bases lay in between. The CDR3 protein is CASSVSAGREKLFF. The DNA of the CDR3 is TGTGCCAGCAGCGTATCGGCCGGACGTGAAAAACTGTTTTTT. Drawing the rest from reference TRBV9 and TRBJ1-4, the complete variable domain is DSGVTQTPKHLITATGQRVTLRCSPRSGDLSVYWYQQSLDQGLQFLIQYYNGEERAKGNILERFSAQQFPDLHSELNLSSLELGDSALYFCASSVSAGREKLFFGSGTQLSVL.

V and J are TRBV9 and TRBJ1-1; a possible D gene is TRBD1 (6 bases). Trimming removed 0 bases from V and 5 bases from J, with 14 bases in between. The CDR3 has 15 residues. Germline V gene data show CDR1 as SGDLS and CDR2 as YYNGEE. The CDR3 region is CASSVGNSRGTEAFF. The CDR3 nucleotides are TGTGCCAGCAGCGTAGGTAACTCAAGGGGGACTGAAGCTTTCTTT.

This clone showed up just once. This sequence joins TRBV28 and TRBJ2-1; tentative D call: TRBD1 (5 bases). The CDR3 loop spans 18 amino acids. The germline V gene has CDR1 MDHEN and CDR2 SYDVKM. Trimming removed 7 bases from V and 0 bases from J, with 22 bases in between. CDR3 in DNA: TGTGCCAGCACCACAGGAAATCCAGCCCCGAGCTCCTACAATGAGCAGTTCTTC. This translates into CASTTGNPAPSSYNEQFF.

This clone was seen a few times. This chain links TRBV11-2 with TRBJ2-1, with unresolved D. The CDR3 is 11 residues long. Trimming shortened V by 5 bases and J by 8 bases, and 7 bases separated the two germline ends. Looked up from germline, CDR1 is SGHAT and CDR2 is FQNNGV. The CDR3 spells CASSDLHEQFF. The CDR3 DNA follows: TGTGCCAGCAGCGATCTCCATGAGCAGTTCTTC.

This clone appeared once. The V call is TRBV28, the J call TRBJ1-4, with 7 bases lining up with TRBD1. Germline-derived CDR1 and CDR2 are MDHEN and SYDVKM. V shed 5 bases and J 5 bases; nucleotides not matched to a gene: 5. The CDR3 length is 14 residues. The DNA of the CDR3 is TGTGCCAGCAGTGGGGACAGCTTAAATGAAAAACTGTTTTTT. Its protein product is CASSGDSLNEKLFF.

This clone appeared a single time. The V and J genes are TRBV10-3 and TRBJ1-1, with D perhaps matching TRBD1 (5 bases). The V gene lost 6 bases and the J gene lost 1 base, with 15 bases spanning the gap. The CDR3 contains 15 residues. Germline lookup yields CDR1 ENHRY and CDR2 SYGVKD. CDR3 loop: CAISDSGTQNTEAFF. The CDR3 DNA reads as TGTGCCATCAGCGATTCCGGGACCCAGAACACTGAAGCTTTCTTT.

The chain joins TRBV27 to TRBJ2-2; tentatively, D is TRBD2 (6 bases). V lost 6 bases and J 0 bases, leaving 14 bases between the germline ends. Germline V gives CDR1 MNHEY, CDR2 SMNVEV (reference sequence). This CDR3 contains 16 residues. CDR3 coding DNA: TGTGCCAGCAGACCGAGCGGGCGGGCGAACACCGGGGAGCTGTTTTTT. Translated: CASRPSGRANTGELFF.

This clone was recorded a few times. Here the CDR3 reads CASTQGVGYEQYF. Written as DNA, the CDR3 is TGTGCCAGCACACAGGGAGTGGGCTACGAGCAGTACTTC. The rearrangement joins TRBV25-1 to TRBJ2-7, with D perhaps matching TRBD1 (6 bases). The germline gives CDR1 MGHDK, CDR2 SYGVNS. This CDR3 has 13 residues. V lost 7 bases and J 3 bases, leaving 13 bases between the germline ends.

The chain carries TRBV30 and TRBJ2-2; D may be TRBD2 (6 bases). Trimming left V 8 bases short and J 7 bases short, with 8 bases between. The CDR3 is 10 residues long. Germline loops: CDR1 GTSNPN, CDR2 SVGIG (reference sequence). CDR3 in DNA: TGTGCCGGAGGGGTCGGGGAGCTGTTTTTT. Translating it yields CAGGVGELFF.

The chain is built from TRBV11-2 and TRBJ2-3, with D possibly called TRBD1 or TRBD2 (5 bases each). Germline assignment: CDR1 SGHAT and CDR2 FQNNGV. The CDR3 covers 15 residues. Trimming removed 5 bases at V and 3 bases at J, with 15 bases between. The chain's CDR3 is CASSLTQGGTDTQYF. Written as DNA, the CDR3 is TGTGCCAGCAGCCTGACCCAGGGCGGGACAGATACGCAGTATTTT.

This sequence joins TRBV6-1 and TRBJ2-5; D uncertain. V shed 3 bases and J shed 7 bases, with 6 bases lying between them. The CDR3 has 11 residues. Germline V gives CDR1 MNHNS, CDR2 SASEGT. CDR3 DNA sequence: TGTGCCAGCAGTGATAAACTGACCCAGTACTTC. It is translated as CASSDKLTQYF.

V usage is TRBV7-2 and J usage is TRBJ1-3, with 8 bases that match TRBD1. This CDR3 region has 17 residues. Germline CDR1 and CDR2: SGHTA and FQGNSA. V shed 2 bases, J shed 2 bases, and the junction held 8 bases outside the gene matches. The CDR3 DNA sequence: TGTGCCAGCAGCTTAAGGTTGGGCAGGGGGCCTGGAAACACCATATATTTT. Its protein product is CASSLRLGRGPGNTIYF.

V usage is TRBV3-1 (or the pseudogene TRBV3-2) and J usage is TRBJ1-1; D might be TRBD1 (6 bases). With 2 bases removed from V and 3 bases from J, the gap between germline ends came to 13 bases. The CDR3 covers 15 residues. Looked up from germline, CDR1 is LGHDT and CDR2 is YNNKEL (reference sequence). CDR3 sequence (DNA): TGTGCCAGCAGCCAACGAGGACAGTCGCACACTGAAGCTTTCTTT. This gives the protein CASSQRGQSHTEAFF.

The V and J genes are TRBV19 and TRBJ1-4, with D unresolved. Trimming took off 7 bases at V and 8 bases at J, with 8 bases between the two ends. Germline assignment: CDR1 LNHDA and CDR2 SQIVND (reference sequence). There are 11 residues in the CDR3. CDR3 region: CASTSAEKLFF. The DNA for the CDR3 is TGTGCCAGTACATCAGCGGAAAAACTGTTTTTT.

This chain connects TRBV18 to TRBJ2-3; the D gene is possibly TRBD2 (6 bases). The CDR3 runs to 16 residues. Trimming took 1 base from V and 0 from J, leaving 11 bases between them. Germline CDR1 is KGHSH and CDR2 is LQKENI. The CDR3 bases are TGTGCCAGCTCACCACGACCCAGCGGGAGCACAGATACGCAGTATTTT. It translates to CASSPRPSGSTDTQYF.

This clone occurred a few times. This sequence joins TRBV4-2 and TRBJ2-2; D might be TRBD1 (5 bases). The CDR3 runs 13 residues. V dropped 4 bases and J dropped 7 bases, with 10 bases sitting between them. Germline values: CDR1 LGHNA, CDR2 YNFKEQ. The CDR3 nucleotides read TGTGCCAGCAGCCCAGCTAGGGGCGGGGAGCTGTTTTTT. It specifies CASSPARGGELFF.

The chain carries TRBV12-3 or TRBV12-4 and TRBJ1-4; D possibly corresponds to TRBD1 (5 bases). Trimming pared 7 bases from V and 6 bases from J, leaving 12 bases between. The CDR3 length is 13 residues. This chain's CDR3 is CASTGWGDEKLFF. The DNA for the CDR3 is TGTGCCAGCACCGGGTGGGGGGATGAAAAACTGTTTTTT.

The chain is built from TRBV6-1 and TRBJ1-5; D perhaps matches TRBD1 (5 bases). Between the trimmed V and J ends, which lost 3 bases and 2 bases, there was a span of 11 bases. This CDR3 is built from 15 residues. Germline loops: CDR1 MNHNS, CDR2 SASEGT. CDR3 region: CASSDSQARNQPQHF. As DNA, the CDR3 is TGTGCCAGCAGTGATTCACAGGCGCGCAATCAGCCCCAGCATTTT.

The genes are TRBV19 and TRBJ2-2; 8 nucleotides agree with TRBD1. V dropped 5 bases and J dropped 10; count of bases not matched to a gene: 12. The CDR3 is made up of 15 amino acids. Germline CDR1 reads LNHDA; CDR2 reads SQIVND (reference sequence). The CDR3 loop is CASSPPGRGPTELFF. The DNA of the CDR3 is TGTGCCAGTAGTCCGCCGGGCAGGGGGCCCACGGAGCTGTTTTTT. Full variable domain (outside the CDR3, taken from reference TRBV19 and TRBJ2-2): DGGITQSPKYLFRKEGQNVTLSCEQNLNHDAMYWYRQDPGQGLRLIYYSQIVNDFQKGDIAEGYSVSREKKESFPLTVTSAQKNPTAFYLCASSPPGRGPTELFFGEGSRLTVL.

The V call is TRBV19, the J call TRBJ2-3; 9 bases align to TRBD1. CDR1 LNHDA and CDR2 SQIVND come from the germline V gene (reference sequence). The CDR3 has 13 residues. V lost 8 bases to trimming and J lost 3 bases; unmatched junction nucleotides: 3. The CDR3 DNA follows: TGTGCCAGTGGGACAGGGAGAACAGATACGCAGTATTTT. It codes for CASGTGRTDTQYF. Full variable domain (missing parts from reference TRBV19 and TRBJ2-3): DGGITQSPKYLFRKEGQNVTLSCEQNLNHDAMYWYRQDPGQGLRLIYYSQIVNDFQKGDIAEGYSVSREKKESFPLTVTSAQKNPTAFYLCASGTGRTDTQYFGPGTRLTVL.

The chain links TRBV27 to TRBJ1-1, with 8 bases aligning to TRBD1. This CDR3 is built from 15 residues. With 6 bases clipped from V and 0 bases from J, the junction kept 6 bases outside the gene matches. Germline CDR1 and CDR2: MNHEY and SMNVEV (reference sequence). The CDR3 DNA follows: TGTGCCAGCAGCCGGACAGGGCTTCTGAACACTGAAGCTTTCTTT. It encodes CASSRTGLLNTEAFF.

CDR3: CASSPTGIGKKLFF. CDR3 nucleotide sequence: TGTGCCAGCAGCCCAACAGGGATCGGGAAAAAACTGTTTTTT. V gene TRBV25-1 combines with J gene TRBJ1-4; a possible D gene is TRBD1 (6 bases). V was shortened by 6 bases and J by 9 bases, with 17 bases between the two germline ends. CDR1 MGHDK and CDR2 SYGVNS come from the germline V gene. The length of the CDR3 is 14 residues.

The chain couples TRBV24-1 to TRBJ1-5, with D perhaps TRBD1 (5 bases). Trimming left V 0 bases short and J 4 bases short, with 9 bases between. The CDR3 extends over 15 amino acids. CDR1 and CDR2 (germline): KGHDR, SFDVKD. The CDR3 coding sequence is TGTGCCACCAGTGATTTGGGGGGGAAGAATCAGCCCCAGCATTTT. Translated, it gives CATSDLGGKNQPQHF.

The V and J genes are TRBV19 and TRBJ1-1; 7 bases align to TRBD1. J lost 4 bases, V lost 7 bases, and 6 bases had no gene match. The CDR3 runs to 13 residues. Germline V gives CDR1 LNHDA, CDR2 SQIVND (reference sequence). The CDR3 DNA reads as TGTGCCAGTACAGGACAGGCAGTCACTGAAGCTTTCTTT. This gives the protein CASTGQAVTEAFF.